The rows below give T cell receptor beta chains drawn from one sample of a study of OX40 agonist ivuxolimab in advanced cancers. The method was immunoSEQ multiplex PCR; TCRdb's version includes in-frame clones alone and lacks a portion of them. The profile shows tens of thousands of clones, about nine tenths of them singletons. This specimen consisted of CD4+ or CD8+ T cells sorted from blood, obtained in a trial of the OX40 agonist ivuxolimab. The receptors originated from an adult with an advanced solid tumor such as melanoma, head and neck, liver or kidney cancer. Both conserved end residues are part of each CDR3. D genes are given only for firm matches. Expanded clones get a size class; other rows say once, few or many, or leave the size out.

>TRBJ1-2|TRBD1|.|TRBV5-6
CASSHRGLYGYTF
TGTGCCAGCAGCCACAGGGGGCTCTATGGCTACACCTTC
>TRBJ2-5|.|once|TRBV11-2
CASSLGAEETQYF
TGTGCCAGCAGCTTAGGGGCAGAAGAGACCCAGTACTTC
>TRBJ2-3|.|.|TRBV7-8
CASSLSQPGSRFTDTQYF
TGTGCCAGCAGCTTATCTCAACCTGGGAGTAGATTCACAGATACGCAGTATTTT
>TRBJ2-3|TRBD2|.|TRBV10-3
CAIQSGGPESGDTQYF
TGTGCCATCCAAAGCGGGGGGCCGGAGAGTGGAGATACGCAGTATTTT
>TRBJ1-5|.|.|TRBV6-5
CASNTGNQPQHF
TGTGCCAGCAACACCGGCAATCAGCCCCAGCATTTT
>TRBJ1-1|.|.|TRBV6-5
CASSYTDGNTEAFF
TGTGCCAGCAGTTACACGGACGGGAACACTGAAGCTTTCTTT
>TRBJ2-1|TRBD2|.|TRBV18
CASSPGLAGDYNEQFF
TGTGCCAGCTCTCCCGGACTAGCGGGGGATTACAATGAGCAGTTCTTC
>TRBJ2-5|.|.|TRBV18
CASSPGETQYF
TGTGCCAGCTCACCGGGGGAGACCCAGTACTTC
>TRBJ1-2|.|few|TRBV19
CASKSSMEDGYTF
TGTGCCAGTAAGAGCTCTATGGAGGATGGCTACACCTTC
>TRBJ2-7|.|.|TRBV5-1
CASSPEGVLYEQYF
TGCGCCAGCAGCCCCGAAGGGGTCCTCTACGAGCAGTACTTC